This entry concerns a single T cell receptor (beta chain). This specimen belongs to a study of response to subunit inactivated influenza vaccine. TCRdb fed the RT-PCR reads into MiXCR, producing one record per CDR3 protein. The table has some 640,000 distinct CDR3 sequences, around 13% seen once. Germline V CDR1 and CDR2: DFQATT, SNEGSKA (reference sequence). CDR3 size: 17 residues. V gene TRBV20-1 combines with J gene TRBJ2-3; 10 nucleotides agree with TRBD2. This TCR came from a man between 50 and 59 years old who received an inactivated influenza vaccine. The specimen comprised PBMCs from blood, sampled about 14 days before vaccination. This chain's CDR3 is CCARDLGTSGITDTQYF. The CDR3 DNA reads TGCTGCGCTAGAGACCTGGGTACTAGCGGGATTACAGATACGCAGTATTTT.